This TCR beta chain was observed in a study of blood T cell repertoires in COVID-19. Original data processing: From reference gene primer amplification, estimates of nucleated cell counts were derived. TCRdb's table, derived via immunoSEQ multiplex PCR, lists solely in-frame clones and lacks some. V and J calls and clone size come straight from that table; D and trimming were deduced from the DNA. The table has approximately 390,000 clones, over 75% seen once. V lost 5 bases, J lost 0 bases, and 10 bases lay in between. Germline CDR1 LNHDA, CDR2 SQIVND (reference sequence). The CDR3 is made up of 14 amino acids.

The sample consisted of peripheral blood. The chain has TRBV19 and TRBJ1-2, with D maybe TRBD1 (5 bases). This clonotype was sampled from an older woman with COVID-19, enrolled during active disease. CDR3 in DNA: TGTGCCAGTAGTTGGGGCAGGGCTAACTATGGCTACACCTTC. Protein sequence: CASSWGRANYGYTF.